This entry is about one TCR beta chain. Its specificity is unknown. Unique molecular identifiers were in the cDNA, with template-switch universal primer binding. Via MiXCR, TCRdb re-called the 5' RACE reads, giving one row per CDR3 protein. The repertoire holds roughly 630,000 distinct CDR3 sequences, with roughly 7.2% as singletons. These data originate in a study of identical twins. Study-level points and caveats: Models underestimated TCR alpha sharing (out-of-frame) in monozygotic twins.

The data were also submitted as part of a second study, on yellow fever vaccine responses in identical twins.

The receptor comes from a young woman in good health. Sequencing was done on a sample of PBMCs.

The CDR3: CASSERDSGSDTQYF. CDR3 nucleotides: TGTGCCAGCAGCGAGAGGGACAGTGGATCAGATACGCAGTATTTT. The gene calls are TRBV9 and TRBJ2-3; TRBD1 aligns across 7 bases. Trimming took 3 bases from V and 4 from J; bases not matched to a gene: 8. The CDR3 is 15 amino acids. Germline loops: CDR1 SGDLS, CDR2 YYNGEE. Supplemented by reference TRBV9 and TRBJ2-3, the full variable domain reads DSGVTQTPKHLITATGQRVTLRCSPRSGDLSVYWYQQSLDQGLQFLIQYYNGEERAKGNILERFSAQQFPDLHSELNLSSLELGDSALYFCASSERDSGSDTQYFGPGTRLTVL.